This note documents a single TCR beta chain sequence. This sample is drawn from a study of blood T cell repertoires in COVID-19. Study in general: The analysed material was cDNA or gDNA that came from T cells, B-cell-depleted T cells, or PBMCs.

In the authors' methods: By means of reference gene primer amplification, nucleated cell counts were estimated. Here immunoSEQ multiplex PCR was the method, and the copy in TCRdb shows in-frame clones only, minus some. V, J and clone size are those of that table, while D and trimming were read from the DNA. The table has around 140,000 clones, 85% to 90% seen once. V was pared by 1 base and J by 6 bases, with 19 bases between. In germline, CDR1 is ENHRY, CDR2 SYGVKD. This CDR3 is 17 amino acids long. This TCR was recovered from a man older than 75 with acute or convalescent COVID-19. The sequenced material came from peripheral blood. The rearrangement uses TRBV10-3 and TRBJ2-1, with D perhaps TRBD2 (5 bases). CDR3 DNA sequence: TGTGCCATCAGTGAGTTGGGTCAGACGAGAGCGGCCAATGAGCAGTTCTTC. Protein product: CAISELGQTRAANEQFF.